This TCR beta chain was recorded in a study of blood T cells in healthy people across ages. Peripheral blood was drawn, approximately 9.7 milliliters per donor. CDR1 and CDR2 from the germline V gene are MNHEY and SMNVEV (reference sequence). The CDR3 runs to 15 residues. Between the trimmed V and J ends, which lost 6 bases and 0 bases, there was a span of 11 bases. Through a sample-barcoded 5' primer and a J-beta primer mix, a second PCR was run for roughly 6 to 12 cycles. Each cDNA molecule was tagged by a template-switch adaptor with 12 random nucleotides. TCRdb reprocessed the 5' RACE reads via MiXCR and lists one record per CDR3 protein. This sample has about 970,000 distinct CDR3 sequences; around 54% occur once, and the top ten carry 20% to 25%. Study results and limitations: There was a strong correlation between TCR beta diversity and naive T cell percentage. Older age coincided with a roughly linear decline in TCR beta diversity per million T cells.

Concerning this clonotype itself: As yet, its antigen is unknown.

This chain uses TRBV27 with TRBJ1-4; D call uncertain. The sequence derives from a woman in her sixties or seventies in good health. The sequencing sample was made of blood. CDR3 sequence (DNA): TGTGCCAGCAGGTCTAGAGGAACAACTAATGAAAAACTGTTTTTT. Translation: CASRSRGTTNEKLFF. The full variable domain, with the rest looked up from reference TRBV27 and TRBJ1-4, is EAQVTQNPRYLITVTGKKLTVTCSQNMNHEYMSWYRQDPGLGLRQIYYSMNVEVTDKGDVPEGYKVSRKEKRNFPLILESPSPNQTSLYFCASRSRGTTNEKLFFGSGTQLSVL.